These 23 T cell receptor beta chains share one sample of origin, sequenced in a study of shared T cell receptors in the human thymus. The table came from immunoSEQ multiplex PCR; TCRdb's copy has only in-frame clones and leaves some out. The sample contains over 650,000 clones, more than 70% of which appear only once. The data were also submitted as part of a second study, on human thymus T cells.

Sequencing was performed on thymocytes. The receptors shown here come from a boy in the first two years of life with a congenital heart defect.

The J gene is TRBJ1-2, the V gene TRBV6-6; weak D call: TRBD1 (6 bases). CDR1 and CDR2 from the germline V gene are MNHNY and SVGAGI (reference sequence). The CDR3 is 13 amino acids. Between the trimmed V and J ends, which lost 5 bases and 3 bases, there was a span of 10 bases. The CDR3 region is CASSAQGDYGYTF. The CDR3 region has the DNA TGTGCCAGCAGTGCACAGGGAGACTATGGCTACACCTTC.

Only one count was recorded for this clone. The J gene is TRBJ1-2, the V gene TRBV5-1; 7 bases map to TRBD1. Germline V gene lookup returns CDR1 SGHRS and CDR2 YFSETQ. After removal of 2 bases from V and 0 bases from J, the junction contained 10 bases not matched to a gene. This CDR3 region has 17 residues. CDR3 amino acids: CASSFQYGTDTNYGYTF. The CDR3 nucleotides are TGCGCCAGCAGCTTTCAGTACGGGACAGATACTAACTATGGCTACACCTTC.

This chain links TRBV10-2 with TRBJ2-7; TRBD2 agrees at 10 bases. V lost 6 bases to trimming and J lost 2 bases; unmatched junction nucleotides: 7. This CDR3 comprises 15 residues. Germline-derived CDR1 and CDR2 are WSHSY and SAAADI. The DNA of the CDR3 is TGCGCCAGCAGCGACCTAGCGGGAGCAACCTACGAGCAGTACTTC. This sequence encodes CASSDLAGATYEQYF.

The CDR3 region has the DNA TGCGCCAGCAGCCAAGAGTTGAGGCCCCTGGGGACTAGCGAGAGGGTTGGTTATGAGCAGTTCTTC. Encoded protein: CASSQELRPLGTSERVGYEQFF. This chain connects TRBV4-3 to TRBJ2-1, with TRBD2 matching 10 bases. This CDR3 is 22 amino acids long. V trimming: 0 bases; J trimming: 8 bases; junction bases outside the gene matches: 25. CDR1 LGHNA and CDR2 YSLEER come from the germline V gene.

The gene calls are TRBV6-1 and TRBJ2-3; TRBD2 might be the D (5 bases). The CDR3 is 17 amino acids. The V gene lost 2 bases and the J gene lost 8 bases, with 23 bases spanning the gap. Germline loops: CDR1 MNHNS, CDR2 SASEGT. CDR3 DNA sequence: TGTGCCAGCAGTGAACCTAGTACAGCGGATTCCGGTGGTACGCAGTATTTT. Translating it yields CASSEPSTADSGGTQYF.

In the case of this clone: Other DNA sequences in this sample translate to the same CDR3. The chain links TRBV29-1 to TRBJ2-2; 7 nucleotides align to TRBD2. In germline, CDR1 is SQVTM, CDR2 ANQGSEA. The CDR3 loop spans 12 amino acids. The trim removed 4 bases at V and 4 bases at J, leaving 0 bases unmatched. CDR3 nucleotide sequence: TGCAGCGTTGCGGGGGGCACCGGGGAGCTGTTTTTT. Translated, it gives CSVAGGTGELFF.

This clone has a handful of counts. For the CDR3, the DNA is TGTGCCAGCACCCTCCGACTAGCGGAGACCTACGAGCAGTACTTC. It translates to CASTLRLAETYEQYF. The genes are TRBV28 and TRBJ2-7; 9 positions match TRBD2. This CDR3 is built from 15 residues. The germline gives CDR1 MDHEN, CDR2 SYDVKM. With V trimmed by 7 bases and J by 2 bases, 9 bases remained unmatched.

In its sample, this clone was seen a few times. This chain connects TRBV27 to TRBJ1-1, with 9 bases fitting TRBD1. Trimming removed 1 base from V and 1 base from J; junction bases left unmatched: 10. CDR3 length equals 18 residues. Germline CDR1 and CDR2: MNHEY and SMNVEV (reference sequence). CDR3 in DNA: TGTGCCAGCAGTTTATACCCCAGGGGACAGGGACAGAACACTGAAGCTTTCTTT. This sequence encodes CASSLYPRGQGQNTEAFF.

The gene calls are TRBV28 and TRBJ1-1; 12 bases are a match to TRBD1. There are 20 residues in the CDR3. From germline, CDR1 is MDHEN and CDR2 SYDVKM. V gave up 6 bases and J gave up 0 bases; unmatched junction bases: 17. CDR3 sequence reads: CASRRTGTGGEGMMNTEAFF. CDR3 sequence (DNA): TGTGCCAGCAGGCGCACCGGGACAGGGGGCGAGGGTATGATGAACACTGAAGCTTTCTTT.

In this sample, this clone turned up once. The chain has TRBV30 and TRBJ2-5; the match to TRBD2 covers 10 bases. Looked up from germline, CDR1 is GTSNPN and CDR2 is SVGIG (reference sequence). The CDR3 has 15 amino acids. V shed 3 bases, J shed 2 bases, and the junction held 6 bases outside the gene matches. The DNA for the CDR3 is TGTGCCTGGAGCTGGACTAGCGGCTTTCAAGAGACCCAGTACTTC. This gives the protein CAWSWTSGFQETQYF.

The chain combines TRBV5-5 with TRBJ1-1, with 8 bases matching TRBD1. The V gene's germline CDR1 is SGHKS and CDR2 YYEKEE (reference sequence). V dropped 4 bases and J dropped 10; count of bases not matched to a gene: 18. The CDR3 is 16 amino acids. CDR3 bases: TGTGCCAGCAGCCCTAGACAGGGGAAAGGTAGAGCGGCAGCTTTCTTT. This encodes CASSPRQGKGRAAAFF.

This clone was found once. The J gene is TRBJ2-3, the V gene TRBV28; D is unclear. Trimming stripped 6 bases from V and 2 bases from J, with 12 bases between. CDR1 is MDHEN and CDR2 is SYDVKM in the germline V gene. The CDR3 totals 14 residues. As DNA, the CDR3 is TGTGCCAGCAGGGGCCAGGCGCTCACAGATACGCAGTATTTT. Its protein is CASRGQALTDTQYF.

The chain links TRBV27 to TRBJ2-4; a weak D match, TRBD2 (6 bases). Trimming removed 2 bases from V and 0 bases from J, with 8 bases in between. The CDR3 totals 15 residues. Germline CDR1 MNHEY, CDR2 SMNVEV (reference sequence). The CDR3 sequence is CASSLSGLAKNIQYF. Written as DNA, the CDR3 is TGTGCCAGCAGTTTAAGCGGGCTAGCCAAAAACATTCAGTACTTC.

V gene TRBV6-5 combines with J gene TRBJ2-7, with 11 positions matching TRBD2. The CDR3 length is 15 residues. Unmatched junction bases numbered 5, after V lost 5 bases and J lost 2 bases. Germline V gene sequence: CDR1 MNHEY, CDR2 SVGAGI. The CDR3 region is CASSIIAGGPYEQYF. The CDR3 region has the DNA TGTGCCAGCAGTATTATAGCGGGAGGGCCCTACGAGCAGTACTTC.

In its sample, this clone was seen once. J is TRBJ2-7 and V is TRBV4-3; 11 positions match TRBD2. The CDR3 sequence is 18 residues long. Unmatched junction bases numbered 9, after V lost 1 base and J lost 1 base. Per the germline V gene, CDR1 is LGHNA and CDR2 is YSLEER. The CDR3 here is CASSQVVLAGGKSYEQYF. CDR3 sequence (DNA): TGCGCCAGCAGCCAAGTGGTCCTAGCGGGAGGCAAATCCTACGAGCAGTACTTC.

The chain is built from TRBV4-1 and TRBJ2-5; tentative D call: TRBD2 (5 bases). The V gene's germline CDR1 is MGHRA and CDR2 YSYEKL. This CDR3 spans 15 amino acids. Trimming removed 1 base at V and 2 bases at J, with 11 bases between. CDR3 in amino acids: CASSQGGLLQETQYF. CDR3 in DNA: TGCGCCAGCAGCCAAGGCGGGCTGCTACAAGAGACCCAGTACTTC.

The V gene is TRBV28, the J gene TRBJ2-1; TRBD2 matches at 7 bases. The germline V gene encodes CDR1 MDHEN and CDR2 SYDVKM. V trimming: 5 bases; J trimming: 2 bases; junction bases outside the gene matches: 9. The CDR3 runs to 16 residues. The CDR3 bases are TGTGCCAGCAGTCTTCCGACTAGCTTTGCCTACAATGAGCAGTTCTTC. Amino acid sequence: CASSLPTSFAYNEQFF.

The chain uses TRBV5-4 and TRBJ1-2, with a tentative D call TRBD1 (5 bases). The CDR3 loop spans 13 amino acids. The V end was cut by 4 bases, the J end by 6 bases, with 13 bases between. Germline V gene lookup returns CDR1 SGHNT and CDR2 YYREEE (reference sequence). The CDR3: CASSPQPGNGYTF. The CDR3 DNA is TGTGCCAGCAGCCCCCAACCAGGGAATGGCTACACCTTC.

This clone was observed a handful of times. The genes are TRBV15 and TRBJ2-7; 8 positions agree with TRBD2. The ends lost 5 bases at V and 1 base at J; junction bases unmatched: 7. This CDR3 is built from 15 residues. Germline-derived CDR1 and CDR2 are LNHNV and YYDKDF (reference sequence). The CDR3 here is CATSCLAGKSYEQYF. The CDR3 DNA is TGTGCCACCAGCTGCCTAGCGGGTAAATCCTACGAGCAGTACTTC.

The V gene is TRBV10-3, the J gene TRBJ2-3; D not certain. Germline V lookup: CDR1 ENHRY, CDR2 SYGVKD. The CDR3 spans 12 residues. V dropped 4 bases and J dropped 4 bases, with 6 bases sitting between them. Written as DNA, the CDR3 is TGTGCCATCAGTGTCTTTCCAGATACGCAGTATTTT. It codes for CAISVFPDTQYF.

This sequence joins TRBV29-1 and TRBJ2-1; 12 nucleotides agree with TRBD1. This CDR3 has 14 residues. V lost 6 bases and J lost 6; bases outside the gene matches: 6. Germline CDR1 SQVTM, CDR2 ANQGSEA. CDR3 amino acids: CSVGDRGLVNEQFF. In DNA form, the CDR3 reads TGCAGCGTAGGGGACAGGGGGCTTGTCAATGAGCAGTTCTTC.

This chain connects TRBV30 to TRBJ1-4; possible D gene TRBD1, 5 bases. The CDR3 extends over 16 amino acids. Trimming shortened V by 2 bases and J by 8 bases, and 21 bases separated the two germline ends. Germline loops: CDR1 GTSNPN, CDR2 SVGIG (reference sequence). CDR3 loop: CAWSLRPRDSEEKLFF. Here the CDR3 DNA reads TGTGCCTGGAGTCTACGGCCCCGGGACTCGGAAGAAAAACTGTTTTTT.

The genes are TRBV27 and TRBJ1-5, with TRBD1 matching 9 bases. The V segment lost 7 bases and the J segment 4 bases; nucleotides outside the gene matches: 5. Germline CDR1 reads MNHEY; CDR2 reads SMNVEV (reference sequence). The CDR3 runs 14 residues. DNA for the CDR3: TGTGCCAGCACGGGACAGGGCTTAAATCAGCCCCAGCATTTT. Its translation: CASTGQGLNQPQHF.